Sequencing of this T cell receptor (beta chain) was carried out in a study of CD8 T cells in Susac syndrome. The CDR3 runs 15 residues. V was cut by 3 bases and J by 3 bases, with 16 bases left in between. The germline V gene encodes CDR1 DFQATT and CDR2 SNEGSKA (reference sequence). A quantity of about 0.5 to 1 ug RNA underwent reverse transcription using random hexamers. MiXCR, applied by TCRdb to the immunoSEQ multiplex PCR reads, yields one record per CDR3 protein. The sample holds around 170,000 distinct CDR3 sequences, approximately 95% seen once. The TCR originated in a human donor with Susac syndrome. The sequencing input was CD8+ T cells from PBMCs. The chain carries TRBV20-1 and TRBJ2-3, with a possible D match to TRBD1 (6 bases). The CDR3: CSARVRGSGTDTQYF. Written as DNA, the CDR3 is TGCAGTGCTAGGGTCAGGGGTAGTGGGACAGATACGCAGTATTTT.